This T cell receptor (beta chain) was profiled in a study of Ad26.COV2.S vaccination and SARS-CoV-2 variants. Study in general: Ad26.COV2.S shots went into the muscle once or twice, 56 days apart.

This clone occurred a few times. Its target is not known. Described treatment: approximately 18 received Ad26.COV2.S at low or high dose, single or two shots; about 5 received placebo; per-sample allocation not given. Specimens were obtained on day 63 following the first vaccine or placebo injection. Repertoires were generated with immunoSEQ multiplex PCR, while TCRdb's copy carries only in-frame clones and drops some. Of about 320,000 clones in the sample, just over 85% were seen once. Study outcomes and limitations: Substantial breadth was reportedly displayed by spike-specific CD8+ and CD4+ T cell responses after vaccination. From the TCR breadth and depth analyses, total T cell responses may have been underestimated.

The sample in question was peripheral blood, obtained in a trial of Ad26.COV2.S vaccine versus placebo. This clonotype originated in a person between 18 and 60 years old who received the Ad26.COV2.S COVID-19 vaccine or a placebo.

The CDR3 sequence is CAEADPWGANVLTF. The CDR3 DNA is TGTGCCGAGGCTGACCCCTGGGGGGCCAACGTCCTGACTTTC. The chain carries TRBV6-5 and TRBJ2-6; D not certain. The CDR3 sequence is 14 residues long. Deletions cut 11 bases from V and 4 bases from J, with 15 bases between. The germline V gene encodes CDR1 MNHEY and CDR2 SVGAGI.